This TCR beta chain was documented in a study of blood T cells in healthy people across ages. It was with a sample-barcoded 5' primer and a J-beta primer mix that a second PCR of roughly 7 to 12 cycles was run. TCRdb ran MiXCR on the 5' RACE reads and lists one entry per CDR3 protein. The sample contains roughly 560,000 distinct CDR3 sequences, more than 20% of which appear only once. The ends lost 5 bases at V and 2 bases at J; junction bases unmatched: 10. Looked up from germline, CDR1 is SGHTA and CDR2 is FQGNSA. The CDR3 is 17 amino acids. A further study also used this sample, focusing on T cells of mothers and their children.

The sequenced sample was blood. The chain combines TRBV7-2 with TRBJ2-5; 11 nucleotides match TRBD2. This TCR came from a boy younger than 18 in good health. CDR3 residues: CASSGRASGGMQETQYF. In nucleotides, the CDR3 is TGTGCCAGCAGCGGAAGGGCTAGCGGGGGGATGCAAGAGACCCAGTACTTC.